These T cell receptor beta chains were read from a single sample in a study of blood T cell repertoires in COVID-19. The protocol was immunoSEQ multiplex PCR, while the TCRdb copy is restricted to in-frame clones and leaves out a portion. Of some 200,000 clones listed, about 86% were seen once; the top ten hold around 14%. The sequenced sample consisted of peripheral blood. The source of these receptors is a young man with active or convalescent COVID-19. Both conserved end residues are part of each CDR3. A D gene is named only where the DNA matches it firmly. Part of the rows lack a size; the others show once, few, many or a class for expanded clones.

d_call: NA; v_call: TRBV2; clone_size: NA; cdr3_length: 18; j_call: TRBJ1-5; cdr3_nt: TGTGCCAGCAGTGTAAGACCCGATCGAGGAGATAGCAATCAGCCCCAGCATTTT; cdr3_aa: CASSVRPDRGDSNQPQHF
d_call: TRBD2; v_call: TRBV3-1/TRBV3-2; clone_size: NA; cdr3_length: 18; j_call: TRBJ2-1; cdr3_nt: TGTGCCAGCAGCCAAGGGACCACTAGCGGGGGTCTTTACAATGAGCAGTTCTTC; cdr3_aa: CASSQGTTSGGLYNEQFF
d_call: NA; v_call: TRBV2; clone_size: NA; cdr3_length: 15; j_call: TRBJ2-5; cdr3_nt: TGTGCCAGCACCCCTGTCAACTTAAGGGGGGAGACCCAGTACTTC; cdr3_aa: CASTPVNLRGETQYF
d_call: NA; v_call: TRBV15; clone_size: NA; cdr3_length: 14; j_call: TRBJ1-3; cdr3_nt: TGTGCCACGAGTACAGGGTTAGCTGGAAACACCATATATTTT; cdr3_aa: CATSTGLAGNTIYF
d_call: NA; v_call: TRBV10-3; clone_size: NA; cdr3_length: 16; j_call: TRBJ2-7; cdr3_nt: TGTGCCATCAGTGAGTCAGGTAACAGGGACTCCTACGAGCAGTACTTC; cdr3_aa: CAISESGNRDSYEQYF
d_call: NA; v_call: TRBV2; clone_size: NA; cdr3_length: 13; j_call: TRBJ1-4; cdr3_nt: TGTGCCAGTTTGCAGTCAACTAATGAAAAACTGTTTTTT; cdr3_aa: CASLQSTNEKLFF
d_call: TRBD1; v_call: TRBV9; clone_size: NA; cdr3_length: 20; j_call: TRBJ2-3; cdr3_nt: TGTGCCAGCAGCGCGTCCGGAACGGACAGGGGGCGCGGGCCTGCAGATACGCAGTATTTT; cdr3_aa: CASSASGTDRGRGPADTQYF
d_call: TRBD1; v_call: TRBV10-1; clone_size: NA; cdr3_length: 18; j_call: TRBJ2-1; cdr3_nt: TGCGCCAGCGGTCTACAGGGGGCCGGGCTTAATTCCTACAATGAGCAGTTCTTC; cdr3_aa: CASGLQGAGLNSYNEQFF
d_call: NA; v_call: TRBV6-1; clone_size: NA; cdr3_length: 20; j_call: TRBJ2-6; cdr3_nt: TGTGCCAGCAGTGAGAGGACAGGGAGGGTTTTAAGGTCTGGGGCCAACGTCCTGACTTTC; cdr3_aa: CASSERTGRVLRSGANVLTF
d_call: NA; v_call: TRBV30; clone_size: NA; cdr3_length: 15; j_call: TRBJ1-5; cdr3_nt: TGTGCCTGGAATCAGGGTATTGGCAGCAATCAGCCCCAGCATTTT; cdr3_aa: CAWNQGIGSNQPQHF
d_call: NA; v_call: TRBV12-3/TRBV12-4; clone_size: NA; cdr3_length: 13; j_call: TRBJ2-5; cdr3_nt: TGTGCCAGCAGTTTATCGGGGATAGAGACCCAGTACTTC; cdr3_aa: CASSLSGIETQYF
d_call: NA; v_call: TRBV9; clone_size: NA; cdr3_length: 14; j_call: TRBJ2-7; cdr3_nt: TGTGCCAGCAGCGTAGGCCCAGGGGTCCACGAGCAGTACTTC; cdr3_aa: CASSVGPGVHEQYF
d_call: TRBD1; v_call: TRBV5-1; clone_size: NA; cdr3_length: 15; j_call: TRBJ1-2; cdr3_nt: TGCGCCAGCAGCTTGGGTCAACAGGGGAGTTTTGGCTACACCTTC; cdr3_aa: CASSLGQQGSFGYTF
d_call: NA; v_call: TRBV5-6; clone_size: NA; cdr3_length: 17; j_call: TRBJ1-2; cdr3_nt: TGTGCCAGCAGCTTGACCCCAGGGTGGTGGGTGGACTATGGCTACACCTTC; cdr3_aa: CASSLTPGWWVDYGYTF
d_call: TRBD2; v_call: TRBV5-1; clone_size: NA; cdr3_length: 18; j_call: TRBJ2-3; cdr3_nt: TGCGCCAGCAGCCCCCTGGGTCCCCTAGCGGGGGGCACAGATACGCAGTATTTT; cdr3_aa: CASSPLGPLAGGTDTQYF
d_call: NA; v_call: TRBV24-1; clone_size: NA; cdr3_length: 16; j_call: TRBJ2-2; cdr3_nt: TGTGCCACCAGTGATTTGTCGGGGGGCTCGGGCGGGGAGCTGTTTTTT; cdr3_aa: CATSDLSGGSGGELFF
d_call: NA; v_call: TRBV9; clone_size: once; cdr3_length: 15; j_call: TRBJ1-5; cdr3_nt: TGTGCCAGCAGCGTAGGCGCAGGGAACAATCAGCCCCAGCATTTT; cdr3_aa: CASSVGAGNNQPQHF
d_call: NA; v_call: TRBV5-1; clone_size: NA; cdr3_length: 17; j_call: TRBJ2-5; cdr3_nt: TGCGCCAGCAGCAAGCAGCAGCTAGCACAAGACGGGGAGACCCAGTACTTC; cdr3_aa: CASSKQQLAQDGETQYF
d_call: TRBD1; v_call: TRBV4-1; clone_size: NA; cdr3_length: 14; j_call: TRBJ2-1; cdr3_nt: TGCGCCAGCCTCGGACAGGGTTTTTACAATGAGCAGTTCTTC; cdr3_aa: CASLGQGFYNEQFF
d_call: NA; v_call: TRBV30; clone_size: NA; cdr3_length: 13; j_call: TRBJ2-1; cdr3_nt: TGTGCCTGGAGGGAGGGCCGGTACAATGAGCAGTTCTTC; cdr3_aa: CAWREGRYNEQFF
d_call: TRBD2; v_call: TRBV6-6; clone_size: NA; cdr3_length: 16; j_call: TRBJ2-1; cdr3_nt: TGTGCCAGCAGTTACTCGGCTAGCGGGCTGCCGAATGAGCAGTTCTTC; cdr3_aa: CASSYSASGLPNEQFF
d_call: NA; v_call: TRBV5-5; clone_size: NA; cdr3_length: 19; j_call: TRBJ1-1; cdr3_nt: TGTGCCAGCAGCTCAAAGGTTATACTTGGGACTGCCGGGGCCACTGAAGCTTTCTTT; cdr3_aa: CASSSKVILGTAGATEAFF
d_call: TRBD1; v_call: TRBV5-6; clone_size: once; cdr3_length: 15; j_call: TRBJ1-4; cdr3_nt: TGTGCCAGCAGCCATCGACAGGGGGCGGGCGAAAAACTGTTTTTT; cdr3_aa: CASSHRQGAGEKLFF
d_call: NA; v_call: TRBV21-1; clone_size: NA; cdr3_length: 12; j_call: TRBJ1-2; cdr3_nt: TGTGCCAGCAGCCTGGCAGGGTATGGCTACACCTTC; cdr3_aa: CASSLAGYGYTF
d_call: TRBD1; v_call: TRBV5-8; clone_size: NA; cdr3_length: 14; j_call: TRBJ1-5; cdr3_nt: TGTGCCAGCAGCTTGGACAGGGGAAATCAGCCCCAGCATTTT; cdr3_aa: CASSLDRGNQPQHF
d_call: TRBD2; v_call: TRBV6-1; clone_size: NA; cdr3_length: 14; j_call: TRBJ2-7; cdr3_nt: TGTGCCAGCAGTGAAATGGCGGGAGGAAAGGAGCAGTACTTC; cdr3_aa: CASSEMAGGKEQYF
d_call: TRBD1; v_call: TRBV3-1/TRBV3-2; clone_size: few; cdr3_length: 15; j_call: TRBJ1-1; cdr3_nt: TGTGCCAGCAGCCGCGACAGGGAAATGGACACTGAAGCTTTCTTT; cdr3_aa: CASSRDREMDTEAFF
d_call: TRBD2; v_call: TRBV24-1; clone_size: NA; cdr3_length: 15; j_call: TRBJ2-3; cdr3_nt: TGTGCCACCAGTCCCCGACTAGCGGGCACAGATACGCAGTATTTT; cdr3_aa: CATSPRLAGTDTQYF